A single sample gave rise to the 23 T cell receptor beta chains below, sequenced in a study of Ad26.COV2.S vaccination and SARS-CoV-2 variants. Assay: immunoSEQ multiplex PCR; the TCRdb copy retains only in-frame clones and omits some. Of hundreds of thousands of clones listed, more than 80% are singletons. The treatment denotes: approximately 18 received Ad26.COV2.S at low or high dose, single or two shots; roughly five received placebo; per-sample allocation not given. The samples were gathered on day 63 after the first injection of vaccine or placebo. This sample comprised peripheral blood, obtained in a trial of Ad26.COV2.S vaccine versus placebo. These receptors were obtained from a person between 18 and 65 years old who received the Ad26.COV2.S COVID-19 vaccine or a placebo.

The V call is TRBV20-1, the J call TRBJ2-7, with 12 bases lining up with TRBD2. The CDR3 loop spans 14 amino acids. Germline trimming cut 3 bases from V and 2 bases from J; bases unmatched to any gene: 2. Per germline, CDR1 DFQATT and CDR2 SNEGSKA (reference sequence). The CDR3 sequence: CSASRTSGTYEQYF. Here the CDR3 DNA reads TGCAGTGCTAGTCGGACTAGCGGGACCTACGAGCAGTACTTC.

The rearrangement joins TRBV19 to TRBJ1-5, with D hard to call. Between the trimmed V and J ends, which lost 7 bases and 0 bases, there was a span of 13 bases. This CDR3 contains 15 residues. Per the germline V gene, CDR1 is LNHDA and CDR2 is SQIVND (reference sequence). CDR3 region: CASTSYGFSNQPQHF. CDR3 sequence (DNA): TGTGCCAGTACCTCGTACGGGTTTAGCAATCAGCCCCAGCATTTT. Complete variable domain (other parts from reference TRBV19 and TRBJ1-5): DGGITQSPKYLFRKEGQNVTLSCEQNLNHDAMYWYRQDPGQGLRLIYYSQIVNDFQKGDIAEGYSVSREKKESFPLTVTSAQKNPTAFYLCASTSYGFSNQPQHFGDGTRLSIL.

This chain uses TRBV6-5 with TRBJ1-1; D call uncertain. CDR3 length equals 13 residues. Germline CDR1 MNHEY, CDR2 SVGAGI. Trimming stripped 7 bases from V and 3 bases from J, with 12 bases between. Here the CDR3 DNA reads TGTGCCAGCACCGTCGGACGGTACACTGAAGCTTTCTTT. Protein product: CASTVGRYTEAFF.

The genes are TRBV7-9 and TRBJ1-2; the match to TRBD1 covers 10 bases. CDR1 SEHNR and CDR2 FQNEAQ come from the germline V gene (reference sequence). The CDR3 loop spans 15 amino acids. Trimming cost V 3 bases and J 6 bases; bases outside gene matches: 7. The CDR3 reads CASSFGQGGINGYTF. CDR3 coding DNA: TGTGCCAGCAGCTTTGGACAGGGGGGTATAAATGGCTACACCTTC.

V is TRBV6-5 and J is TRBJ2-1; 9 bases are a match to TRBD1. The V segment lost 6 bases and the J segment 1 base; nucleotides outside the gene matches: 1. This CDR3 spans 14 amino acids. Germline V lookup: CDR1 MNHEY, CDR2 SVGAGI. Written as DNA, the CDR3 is TGTGCCAGCAGCGGACAGGGGTCCTACAATGAGCAGTTCTTC. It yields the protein CASSGQGSYNEQFF.

The CDR3 nucleotides are TGTGCCAGCAGCGGGACAGGGAATTCACCCCTCCACTTT. Amino acids: CASSGTGNSPLHF. The chain couples TRBV6-5 to TRBJ1-6; 9 bases line up with TRBD1. This CDR3 has 13 amino acids. CDR1 is MNHEY and CDR2 is SVGAGI in the germline V gene. V was clipped by 6 bases and J by 7 bases; unmatched bases: 1.

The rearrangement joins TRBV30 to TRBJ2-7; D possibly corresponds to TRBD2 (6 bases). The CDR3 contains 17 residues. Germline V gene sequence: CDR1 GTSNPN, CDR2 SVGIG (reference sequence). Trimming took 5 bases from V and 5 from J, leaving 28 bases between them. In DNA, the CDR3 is TGTGCCTGGTCCCGCCCGCCCTGGGGGGAGGTTAGGAACGAGCAGTACTTC. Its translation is CAWSRPPWGEVRNEQYF.

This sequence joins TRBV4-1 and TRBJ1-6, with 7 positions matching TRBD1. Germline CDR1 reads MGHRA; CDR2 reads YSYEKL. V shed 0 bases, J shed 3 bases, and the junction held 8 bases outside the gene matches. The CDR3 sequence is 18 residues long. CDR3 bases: TGCGCCAGCAGCCAAGAACCAGGGACAGAGGTCTATAATTCACCCCTCCACTTT. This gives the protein CASSQEPGTEVYNSPLHF.

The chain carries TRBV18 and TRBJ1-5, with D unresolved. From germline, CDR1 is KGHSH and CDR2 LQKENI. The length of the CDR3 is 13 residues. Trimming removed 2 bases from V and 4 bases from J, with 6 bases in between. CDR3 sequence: CASSPSRNQPQHF. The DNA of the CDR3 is TGTGCCAGCTCACCATCGAGGAATCAGCCCCAGCATTTT.

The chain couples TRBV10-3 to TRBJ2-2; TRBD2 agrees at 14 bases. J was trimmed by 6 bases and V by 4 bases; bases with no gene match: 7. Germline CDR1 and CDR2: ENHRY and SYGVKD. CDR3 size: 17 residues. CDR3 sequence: CAISAPMTSGRAGELFF. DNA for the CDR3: TGTGCCATCAGTGCCCCGATGACTAGCGGGAGGGCCGGGGAGCTGTTTTTT.

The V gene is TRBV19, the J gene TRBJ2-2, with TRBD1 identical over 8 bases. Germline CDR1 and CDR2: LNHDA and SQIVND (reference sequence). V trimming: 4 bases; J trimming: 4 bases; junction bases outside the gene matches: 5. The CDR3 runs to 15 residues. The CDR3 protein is CASSTDRAATGELFF. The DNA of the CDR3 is TGTGCCAGTAGTACGGACAGGGCAGCCACCGGGGAGCTGTTTTTT.

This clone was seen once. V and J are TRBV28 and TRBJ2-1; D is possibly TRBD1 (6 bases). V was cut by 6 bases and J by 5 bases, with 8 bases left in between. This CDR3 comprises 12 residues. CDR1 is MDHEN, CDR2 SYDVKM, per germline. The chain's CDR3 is CASSGQNNEQFF. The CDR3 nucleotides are TGTGCCAGCAGCGGACAGAACAATGAGCAGTTCTTC.

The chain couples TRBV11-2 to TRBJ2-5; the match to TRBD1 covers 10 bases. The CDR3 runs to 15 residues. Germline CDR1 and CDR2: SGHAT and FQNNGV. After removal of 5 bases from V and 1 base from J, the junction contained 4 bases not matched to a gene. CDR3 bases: TGTGCCAGCAGCGACCGACAGGGGGCCCAAGAGACCCAGTACTTC. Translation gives CASSDRQGAQETQYF.

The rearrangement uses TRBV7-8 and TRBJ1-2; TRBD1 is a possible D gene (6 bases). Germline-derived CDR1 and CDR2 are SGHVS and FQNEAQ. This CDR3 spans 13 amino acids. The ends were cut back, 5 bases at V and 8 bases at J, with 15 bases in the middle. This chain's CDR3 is CASSLITGTGYTF. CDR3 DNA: TGTGCCAGCAGCCTTATAACAGGGACCGGCTACACCTTC.

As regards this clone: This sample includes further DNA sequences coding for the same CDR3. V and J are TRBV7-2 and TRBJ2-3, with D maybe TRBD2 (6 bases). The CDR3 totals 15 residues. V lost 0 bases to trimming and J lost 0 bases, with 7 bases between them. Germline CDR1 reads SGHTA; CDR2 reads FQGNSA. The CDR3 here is CASSLASGSTDTQYF. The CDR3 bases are TGTGCCAGCAGCTTAGCTAGCGGCAGCACAGATACGCAGTATTTT.

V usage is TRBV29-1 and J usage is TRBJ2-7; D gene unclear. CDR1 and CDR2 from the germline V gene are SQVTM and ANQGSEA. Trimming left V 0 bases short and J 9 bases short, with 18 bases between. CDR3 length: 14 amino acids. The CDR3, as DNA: TGCAGCGTTGAAGATTCCGACGGCCGTTTAGGGCAGTACTTC. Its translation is CSVEDSDGRLGQYF.

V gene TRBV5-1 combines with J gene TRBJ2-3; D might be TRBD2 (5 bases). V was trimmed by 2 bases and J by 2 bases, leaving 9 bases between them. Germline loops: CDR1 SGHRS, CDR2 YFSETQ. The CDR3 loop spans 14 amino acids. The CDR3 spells CASSFGENTDTQYF. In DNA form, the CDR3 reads TGCGCCAGCAGCTTCGGGGAAAACACAGATACGCAGTATTTT.

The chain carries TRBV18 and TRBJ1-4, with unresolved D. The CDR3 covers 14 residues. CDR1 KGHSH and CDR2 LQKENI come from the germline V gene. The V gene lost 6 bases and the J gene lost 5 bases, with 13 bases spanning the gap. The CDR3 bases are TGTGCCAGCTCCCCCCAAGACCGAAATGAAAAACTGTTTTTT. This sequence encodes CASSPQDRNEKLFF.

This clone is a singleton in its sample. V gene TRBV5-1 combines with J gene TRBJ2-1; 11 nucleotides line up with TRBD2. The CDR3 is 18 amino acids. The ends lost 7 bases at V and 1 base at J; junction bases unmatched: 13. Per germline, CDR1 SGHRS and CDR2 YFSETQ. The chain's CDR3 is CASEPGLAAARSYNEQFF. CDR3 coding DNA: TGCGCCAGCGAACCGGGACTAGCGGCAGCCCGGTCCTACAATGAGCAGTTCTTC.

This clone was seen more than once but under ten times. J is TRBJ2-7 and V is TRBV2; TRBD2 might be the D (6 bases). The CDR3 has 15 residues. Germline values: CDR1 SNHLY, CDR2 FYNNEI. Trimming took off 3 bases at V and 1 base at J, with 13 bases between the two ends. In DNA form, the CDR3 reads TGTGCCAGCAGTGATCCCGGGAGTAGGTCCTACGAGCAGTACTTC. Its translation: CASSDPGSRSYEQYF.

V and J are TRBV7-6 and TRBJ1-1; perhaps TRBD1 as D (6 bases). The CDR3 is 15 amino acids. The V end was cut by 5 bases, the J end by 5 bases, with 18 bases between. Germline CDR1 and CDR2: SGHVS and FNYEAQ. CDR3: CASSQYVGGRTEAFF. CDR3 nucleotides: TGTGCCAGCAGCCAATACGTGGGGGGCCGGACTGAAGCTTTCTTT.

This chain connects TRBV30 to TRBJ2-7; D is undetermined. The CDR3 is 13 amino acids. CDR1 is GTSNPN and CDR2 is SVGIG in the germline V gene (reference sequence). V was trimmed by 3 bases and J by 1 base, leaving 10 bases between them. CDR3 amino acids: CAWRKAASYEQYF. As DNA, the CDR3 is TGTGCCTGGAGGAAGGCCGCGTCCTACGAGCAGTACTTC.

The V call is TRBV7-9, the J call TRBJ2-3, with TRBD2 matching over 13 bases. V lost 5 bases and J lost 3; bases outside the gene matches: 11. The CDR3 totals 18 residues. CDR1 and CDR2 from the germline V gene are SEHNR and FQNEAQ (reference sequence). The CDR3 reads CASSTLAGGPFKTDTQYF. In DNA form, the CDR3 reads TGTGCCAGCAGCACACTAGCGGGAGGGCCGTTTAAAACAGATACGCAGTATTTT.